This entry describes one T cell receptor beta chain. The sample is drawn from a study of cytomegalovirus exposure and HLA in healthy donors. In the PCR, 60 Vbeta and 13 Jbeta primers were used. Sequenced by immunoSEQ multiplex PCR; TCRdb stores in-frame clones only, minus some. This sample has 150,000 to 200,000 clones, with more than 80% found just once. Germline V gene data show CDR1 as SGHRS and CDR2 as YFSETQ. The CDR3 covers 15 residues. V shed 0 bases and J shed 11 bases, with 15 bases lying between them. The sequence derives from a woman under 30 in good health and CMV-seropositive. The chain recombines TRBV5-1 with TRBJ1-6; TRBD1 is a possible D gene (5 bases). Sequencing was performed on PBMCs. The CDR3 protein is CASSLGWDRGAPLHF. Written as DNA, the CDR3 is TGCGCCAGCAGCTTGGGGTGGGACCGCGGGGCACCCCTCCACTTT.